This entry lists 12 T cell receptor beta chains sequenced from one sample in a study of OX40 agonist ivuxolimab in advanced cancers. Repertoires were generated with immunoSEQ multiplex PCR, while TCRdb's copy carries only in-frame clones and drops some. The table records some 90,000 clones, 90% to 95% of them present only once. The sample was CD4+ or CD8+ T cells sorted from blood, taken in a trial of the OX40 agonist ivuxolimab. These receptors were obtained from an adult with an advanced solid tumor such as melanoma, head and neck, liver or kidney cancer.

To note about this clone: Other DNA sequences in the same sample also yield this CDR3. The V call is TRBV11-2, the J call TRBJ2-2, with D uncertain. Germline V gene sequence: CDR1 SGHAT, CDR2 FQNNGV. The CDR3 runs 14 residues. V was trimmed by 1 base and J by 2 bases, leaving 5 bases between them. CDR3 nucleotides: TGTGCCAGCAGCTTAGGCCCAAACACCGGGGAGCTGTTTTTT. This translates into CASSLGPNTGELFF.

The CDR3 nucleotides are TGTGCCAGTAGAGGTGACAGGTTGCAGACCCAGTACTTC. Amino acids: CASRGDRLQTQYF. The V and J genes are TRBV19 and TRBJ2-5, with D maybe TRBD1 (6 bases). With 6 bases removed from V and 6 bases from J, the gap between germline ends came to 14 bases. Per the germline V gene, CDR1 is LNHDA and CDR2 is SQIVND (reference sequence). This CDR3 comprises 13 residues.

The J gene is TRBJ1-2, the V gene TRBV6-1; no clear D. With 7 bases removed from V and 5 bases from J, the gap between germline ends came to 17 bases. Germline CDR1 and CDR2: MNHNS and SASEGT. This CDR3 is 14 amino acids long. This CDR3 reads CASTPFGGSYGYTF. The CDR3 coding sequence is TGTGCCAGCACCCCATTTGGAGGGAGTTATGGCTACACCTTC.

The V gene is TRBV11-3, the J gene TRBJ2-5; D is perhaps TRBD1 or TRBD2 (6 bases each). CDR3 length: 14 amino acids. V was pared by 5 bases and J by 1 base, with 11 bases between. Looked up from germline, CDR1 is SGHNT and CDR2 is YENEEA. Here the CDR3 DNA reads TGTGCCAGCAGCGGCGGGACATCCCAAGAGACCCAGTACTTC. Protein product: CASSGGTSQETQYF.

The chain combines TRBV7-2 with TRBJ2-7; 9 bases line up with TRBD1. V gave up 5 bases and J gave up 4 bases; unmatched junction bases: 6. In germline, CDR1 is SGHTA, CDR2 FQGNSA. The CDR3 has 14 amino acids. The CDR3 nucleotides are TGTGCCAGCAGCGAACAGGGGGCGGCTTACGAGCAGTACTTC. This sequence encodes CASSEQGAAYEQYF.

The chain links TRBV19 to TRBJ2-7, with 10 bases aligning to TRBD2. The CDR3 runs 12 residues. Germline CDR1 LNHDA, CDR2 SQIVND (reference sequence). The J segment lost 4 bases and the V segment lost 10 bases, leaving 4 bases of the junction unmatched. The CDR3 coding sequence is TGTGCCACTAGCGGGAGCGGGTACGAGCAGTACTTC. It codes for CATSGSGYEQYF.

This rearrangement joins TRBV11-2 to TRBJ2-7; 7 positions match TRBD2. Germline CDR1 is SGHAT and CDR2 is FQNNGV. V lost 4 bases to trimming and J lost 4 bases; unmatched junction nucleotides: 4. The CDR3 length is 13 residues. The CDR3 loop is CASSSSGKYEQYF. The CDR3 coding sequence is TGTGCCAGCAGCTCGAGCGGGAAGTACGAGCAGTACTTC.

The gene calls are TRBV7-9 and TRBJ1-2; D is undetermined. Germline-derived CDR1 and CDR2 are SEHNR and FQNEAQ (reference sequence). With 1 base removed from V and 0 bases from J, the gap between germline ends came to 6 bases. There are 14 residues in the CDR3. CDR3 loop: CASSLDTSNYGYTF. CDR3 in DNA: TGTGCCAGCAGCTTAGACACCTCTAACTATGGCTACACCTTC.

This rearrangement joins TRBV23-1 to TRBJ2-7; D ambiguous. TRBV23-1 is identified as an open reading frame with a role that is uncertain. V was cut by 1 base and J by 2 bases, with 9 bases left in between. The CDR3 totals 14 residues. The CDR3 sequence is CASSQLVQPYEQYF. CDR3 bases: TGCGCCAGCAGTCAATTAGTACAGCCCTACGAGCAGTACTTC.

The gene calls are TRBV4-1 and TRBJ1-5; 11 bases are shared with TRBD1. Trimming took 1 base from V and 11 from J; bases not matched to a gene: 16. The CDR3 extends over 18 amino acids. In germline, CDR1 is MGHRA, CDR2 YSYEKL. The CDR3 nucleotides read TGCGCCAGCAGCCAAGCTTACCCCGGGACAGGGGGGGACGGGGCCCAGCATTTT. This gives the protein CASSQAYPGTGGDGAQHF.

This chain uses TRBV6-6 with TRBJ1-5; no clear D. The CDR3 is 12 amino acids. With 6 bases removed from V and 3 bases from J, the gap between germline ends came to 6 bases. Germline CDR1 reads MNHNY; CDR2 reads SVGAGI (reference sequence). DNA of the CDR3: TGTGCCAGCAGGGACGCCAATCAGCCCCAGCATTTT. This codes for CASRDANQPQHF.

This chain uses TRBV5-1 with TRBJ1-4, with 8 positions matching TRBD1. The V gene end was trimmed by 4 bases and the J gene end by 5 bases; junction bases not matched to a gene: 13. The CDR3 sequence is 17 residues long. Per the germline V gene, CDR1 is SGHRS and CDR2 is YFSETQ. The CDR3 sequence is CASSPGQEAFLNEKLFF. CDR3 DNA sequence: TGCGCCAGCAGCCCGGGACAGGAGGCCTTCCTGAATGAAAAACTGTTTTTT. The full variable domain, in which reference TRBV5-1 and TRBJ1-4 provide the parts outside the CDR3, is KAGVTQTPRYLIKTRGQQVTLSCSPISGHRSVSWYQQTPGQGLQFLFEYFSETQRNKGNFPGRFSGRQFSNSRSEMNVSTLELGDSALYLCASSPGQEAFLNEKLFFGSGTQLSVL.